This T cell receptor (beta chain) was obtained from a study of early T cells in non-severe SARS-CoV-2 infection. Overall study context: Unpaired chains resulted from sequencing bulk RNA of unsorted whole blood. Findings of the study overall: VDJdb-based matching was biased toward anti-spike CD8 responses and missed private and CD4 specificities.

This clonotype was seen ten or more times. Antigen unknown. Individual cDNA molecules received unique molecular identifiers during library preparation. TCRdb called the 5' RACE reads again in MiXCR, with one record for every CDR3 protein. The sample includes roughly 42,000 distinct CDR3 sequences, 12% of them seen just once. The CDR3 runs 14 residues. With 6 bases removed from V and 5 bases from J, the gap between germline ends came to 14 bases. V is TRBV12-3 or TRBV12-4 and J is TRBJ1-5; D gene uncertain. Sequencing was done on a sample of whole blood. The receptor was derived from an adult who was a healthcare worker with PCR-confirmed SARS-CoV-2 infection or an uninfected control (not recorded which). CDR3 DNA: TGTGCCAGCAGAATCACCGTCTCGGATCAGCCCCAGCATTTT. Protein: CASRITVSDQPQHF.